This TCR beta chain derives from a study of regulatory T cells in long-lasting Graves disease. For the study at large: Antithyroid drugs had been taken under 3 months by newly diagnosed Graves' patients. Regarding the study as a whole: Newly diagnosed disease favored TRBV20-1 and TRBJ2-1 over persistent disease.

Germline V lookup: CDR1 DFQATT, CDR2 SNEGSKA (reference sequence). Trimming took 1 base from V and 3 from J, leaving 16 bases between them. The CDR3 contains 16 residues. A note on this clonotype: Its antigen remains unknown.

Noted time point: newly diagnosed GD, antithyroid drugs for less than 3 months. Scientists built the TCR library using RNA that was extracted from PBMCs. CDR3-region Arm-PCR and iRepertoire HTBI primers produced the TCR beta libraries. TCRdb analysed the multiplex PCR reads with MiXCR anew, one entry per CDR3 protein. Of around 420,000 distinct CDR3 sequences detected, 15% appear once; the ten largest clones hold 7.8%. This sample also appeared in a second study, on T cells in Graves' hyperthyroidism and ophthalmopathy. That work contributes: HTBI primers drove first-round RT-PCR of the TCR CDR3. Stable hyperthyroidism and ophthalmopathy were separated using 13 V-J signatures.

This TCR was recovered from a woman aged 40 to 55 with Graves disease. The starting material was peripheral blood mononuclear cells (PBMCs), obtained at new diagnosis, from a patient treated with antithyroid drugs. This chain uses TRBV20-1 with TRBJ1-5; D is possibly TRBD1 (6 bases). CDR3: CSARVGGGGHNQPQHF. The CDR3 nucleotides read TGCAGTGCTAGAGTAGGGGGGGGGGGCCACAATCAGCCCCAGCATTTT.